Below, 27 T cell receptor beta chains from the same sample are listed, as sequenced in a study of OX40 agonist ivuxolimab in advanced cancers. Generated by immunoSEQ multiplex PCR, the TCRdb table keeps only in-frame clones and is missing some. The sample shows about 21,000 clones, around 80% of them seen only once. The material sequenced was CD4+ or CD8+ T cells sorted from blood, taken in a trial of the OX40 agonist ivuxolimab. The receptor set was obtained from an adult with an advanced solid tumor such as melanoma, head and neck, liver or kidney cancer.

This clone was counted a few times. The chain uses TRBV11-2 and TRBJ2-7, with TRBD1 matching 8 bases. Germline loops: CDR1 SGHAT, CDR2 FQNNGV. This CDR3 is built from 13 residues. With 7 bases clipped from V and 2 bases from J, the junction kept 4 bases outside the gene matches. CDR3 DNA: TGTGCCAGCACCCGGGACAGGACCTACGAGCAGTACTTC. As protein: CASTRDRTYEQYF.

The chain links TRBV7-9 to TRBJ2-5; 9 nucleotides match TRBD1. The CDR3 is 13 amino acids. In germline, CDR1 is SEHNR, CDR2 FQNEAQ (reference sequence). The V segment lost 5 bases and the J segment 4 bases; nucleotides outside the gene matches: 2. The CDR3 nucleotides read TGTGCCAGCAGCACAGGGGGCCTAGAGACCCAGTACTTC. This sequence encodes CASSTGGLETQYF.

CDR3 DNA sequence: TGTGCCTGGAGTGTCGGAAGCAGCATGAACACTGAAGCTTTCTTT. This encodes CAWSVGSSMNTEAFF. The chain employs TRBV30 and TRBJ1-1, with D unclear. The CDR3 consists of 15 residues. Trimming stripped 0 bases from V and 0 bases from J, with 11 bases between. Germline V gene data show CDR1 as GTSNPN and CDR2 as SVGIG (reference sequence).

The V and J genes are TRBV2 and TRBJ1-2; TRBD1 matches at 7 bases. The CDR3 loop spans 13 amino acids. V dropped 1 base and J dropped 4; count of bases not matched to a gene: 0. From germline, CDR1 is SNHLY and CDR2 FYNNEI. CDR3 residues: CASSEGTGYGYTF. Here the CDR3 DNA reads TGTGCCAGCAGTGAAGGGACAGGCTATGGCTACACCTTC.

The chain recombines TRBV7-8 with TRBJ2-2; D perhaps matches TRBD2 (6 bases). Trimming stripped 6 bases from V and 7 bases from J, with 15 bases between. Germline CDR1 is SGHVS and CDR2 is FQNEAQ. This CDR3 is 14 amino acids long. As DNA, the CDR3 is TGTGCCAGCAGGGGCTCCCGGGGAGGCGGGGAGCTGTTTTTT. It yields the protein CASRGSRGGGELFF.

The chain recombines TRBV4-1 with TRBJ1-2; tentative D call: TRBD1 (5 bases). V lost 2 bases and J lost 8, with 15 bases in between. The CDR3 consists of 14 residues. Per germline, CDR1 MGHRA and CDR2 YSYEKL. The CDR3 loop is CASSQSVLTGGYTF. CDR3 bases: TGCGCCAGCAGCCAAAGCGTTCTCACAGGAGGCTACACCTTC.

V and J are TRBV27 and TRBJ1-4; no definite D call. V was clipped by 3 bases and J by 7 bases, with 6 bases between them. This CDR3 has 12 amino acids. Germline V gives CDR1 MNHEY, CDR2 SMNVEV (reference sequence). CDR3 sequence: CASSFAGEKLFF. CDR3 DNA sequence: TGTGCCAGCAGTTTCGCAGGTGAAAAACTGTTTTTT.

This clone occurred once. V gene TRBV28 combines with J gene TRBJ1-1; D may be TRBD1 (6 bases). The CDR3 is 12 amino acids. Per germline, CDR1 MDHEN and CDR2 SYDVKM. Trimming left V 6 bases short and J 5 bases short, with 10 bases between. In DNA form, the CDR3 reads TGTGCCAGCAGGCAAACAGGGACTGAAGCTTTCTTT. It translates to CASRQTGTEAFF.

V usage is TRBV6-5 and J usage is TRBJ1-5; TRBD1 might be the D (6 bases). V dropped 7 bases and J dropped 1 base, with 14 bases sitting between them. There are 15 residues in the CDR3. In germline, CDR1 is MNHEY, CDR2 SVGAGI. The CDR3 is CASKTDRLSNQPQHF. Here the CDR3 DNA reads TGTGCCAGCAAAACGGACAGACTCAGCAATCAGCCCCAGCATTTT.

This sequence joins TRBV5-1 and TRBJ2-1; TRBD2 aligns across 7 bases. The ends lost 0 bases at V and 0 bases at J; junction bases unmatched: 9. Germline CDR1 reads SGHRS; CDR2 reads YFSETQ. This CDR3 has 18 residues. CDR3 nucleotides: TGCGCCAGCAGCTTGGATATGTTGGCGGGAGTCTCCTACAATGAGCAGTTCTTC. It yields the protein CASSLDMLAGVSYNEQFF.

This clone was detected once. The V and J genes are TRBV19 and TRBJ2-1, with 7 nucleotides matching TRBD1. With V trimmed by 9 bases and J by 7 bases, 6 bases remained unmatched. CDR3 length equals 12 residues. Germline values: CDR1 LNHDA, CDR2 SQIVND (reference sequence). This CDR3 is CASRQGVNEQFF. CDR3 nucleotide sequence: TGTGCCAGCCGACAGGGTGTTAATGAGCAGTTCTTC.

This sequence joins TRBV29-1 and TRBJ2-2; 9 nucleotides line up with TRBD2. The germline CDR1 and CDR2 sequences are SQVTM and ANQGSEA. The V gene end was trimmed by 4 bases and the J gene end by 6 bases; junction bases not matched to a gene: 9. This CDR3 is built from 15 residues. In nucleotides, the CDR3 is TGCAGCGTTGCGAGCGGGGGGCTAAAGGCCGGGGAGCTGTTTTTT. Amino acid sequence: CSVASGGLKAGELFF.

This clone appeared a single time. For the CDR3, the DNA is TGTGCCAGCAGTTCTAAGCGGTACAGCTCCTACAATGAGCAGTTCTTC. Translation: CASSSKRYSSYNEQFF. The chain links TRBV27 to TRBJ2-1; maybe TRBD2 (5 bases). Germline V gene sequence: CDR1 MNHEY, CDR2 SMNVEV (reference sequence). This CDR3 has 16 amino acids. V was clipped by 4 bases and J by 0 bases, with 13 bases between them.

The chain joins TRBV28 to TRBJ1-1; D is uncertain. The CDR3 runs 15 residues. The ends were cut back, 3 bases at V and 4 bases at J, with 15 bases in the middle. The germline CDR1 and CDR2 sequences are MDHEN and SYDVKM. CDR3 amino acids: CASSLGSYESTEAFF. DNA for the CDR3: TGTGCCAGCAGTTTGGGATCATATGAGTCCACTGAAGCTTTCTTT.

This clone was found a few times. The chain employs TRBV11-2 and TRBJ2-7; unclear D gene. In germline, CDR1 is SGHAT, CDR2 FQNNGV. V dropped 3 bases and J dropped 5 bases, with 11 bases sitting between them. There are 13 residues in the CDR3. The CDR3 sequence: CASSLTGGHEQYF. The CDR3 bases are TGTGCCAGCAGCTTGACGGGCGGCCACGAGCAGTACTTC.

V is TRBV7-9 and J is TRBJ2-2, with D perhaps matching TRBD1 (5 bases). The CDR3 sequence is 12 residues long. V was trimmed by 3 bases and J by 6 bases, leaving 5 bases between them. The germline gives CDR1 SEHNR, CDR2 FQNEAQ (reference sequence). CDR3 nucleotide sequence: TGTGCCAGCAGCTTCAGGGCCGGGGAGCTGTTTTTT. It specifies CASSFRAGELFF.

The genes are TRBV10-3 and TRBJ2-5; 8 bases fit TRBD1. Germline CDR1 and CDR2: ENHRY and SYGVKD. J was trimmed by 2 bases and V by 3 bases; bases with no gene match: 5. The CDR3 covers 15 residues. The CDR3 DNA reads as TGTGCCATCAGTGAAGCTCGGACAGGGCAAGAGACCCAGTACTTC. This gives the protein CAISEARTGQETQYF.

The chain joins TRBV6-5 to TRBJ1-1; the match to TRBD1 covers 7 bases. V lost 8 bases, J lost 1 base, and 1 base stayed unmatched. Germline loops: CDR1 MNHEY, CDR2 SVGAGI. The CDR3 loop spans 12 amino acids. CDR3: CASGTANTEAFF. In nucleotides, the CDR3 is TGTGCCAGCGGGACAGCGAACACTGAAGCTTTCTTT.

CDR3 sequence (DNA): TGTGCCAGCAGTTCGGACAGGGCCTACGAGCAGTACTTC. Its translation: CASSSDRAYEQYF. The V call is TRBV27, the J call TRBJ2-7, with TRBD1 matching 8 bases. Germline values: CDR1 MNHEY, CDR2 SMNVEV (reference sequence). The CDR3 loop spans 13 amino acids. V trimming: 4 bases; J trimming: 2 bases; junction bases outside the gene matches: 1.

This clone has more than one count but fewer than ten. The chain links TRBV7-9 to TRBJ2-6, with D maybe TRBD2 (5 bases). CDR1 SEHNR and CDR2 FQNEAQ come from the germline V gene (reference sequence). Deletions cut 1 base from V and 4 bases from J, with 8 bases between. This CDR3 has 15 amino acids. This CDR3 reads CASSLGGPGANVLTF. The CDR3 DNA follows: TGTGCCAGCAGCTTAGGAGGGCCCGGGGCCAACGTCCTGACTTTC.

The chain has TRBV13 and TRBJ1-1, with D uncertain. This CDR3 has 13 amino acids. V lost 4 bases, J lost 5 bases, and 11 bases lay in between. CDR1 and CDR2 from the germline V gene are PRHDT and FYEKMQ (reference sequence). The CDR3 bases are TGTGCCAGCAGCTCCCACGAGTGGACTGAAGCTTTCTTT. Translated: CASSSHEWTEAFF.

This chain connects TRBV25-1 to TRBJ1-5, with 9 bases fitting TRBD1. The germline V gene has CDR1 MGHDK and CDR2 SYGVNS. V lost 4 bases, J lost 2 bases, and 12 bases stayed unmatched. There are 18 residues in the CDR3. Written as DNA, the CDR3 is TGTGCCAGCAGTGCCCGGGACAGGGTGGGATTGGGCAATCAGCCCCAGCATTTT. Translating gives CASSARDRVGLGNQPQHF.

This clone appeared once. The rearrangement uses TRBV5-1 and TRBJ2-1, with D perhaps TRBD1 or TRBD2 (5 bases each). V was clipped by 4 bases and J by 12 bases, with 20 bases between them. CDR3 length: 14 residues. Germline V gene sequence: CDR1 SGHRS, CDR2 YFSETQ. CDR3 DNA: TGCGCCAGCAGCCTAAGGGACCGATCCGAAGGGCAGTTCTTC. It encodes CASSLRDRSEGQFF.

J is TRBJ1-3 and V is TRBV6-4, with D unresolved. CDR1 and CDR2 (germline): MRHNA, SNTAGT. V dropped 7 bases and J dropped 3 bases, with 13 bases sitting between them. The CDR3 loop spans 14 amino acids. CDR3 loop: CASIRSGFGNTIYF. CDR3 nucleotide sequence: TGTGCCAGCATCCGATCGGGATTTGGAAACACCATATATTTT.

This chain joins TRBV6-1 and TRBJ1-2; D is perhaps TRBD1 (5 bases). The V gene's germline CDR1 is MNHNS and CDR2 SASEGT. V was shortened by 4 bases and J by 0 bases, with 21 bases between the two germline ends. The CDR3 length is 18 residues. For the CDR3, the DNA is TGTGCCAGCAGTGTCGAAGGGGTAGGGGACGTTCCTAACTATGGCTACACCTTC. The encoded protein is CASSVEGVGDVPNYGYTF.

This chain connects TRBV7-2 to TRBJ2-7; D remains unclear. The length of the CDR3 is 17 residues. Trimming removed 0 bases at V and 0 bases at J, with 15 bases between. Germline CDR1 and CDR2: SGHTA and FQGNSA. The CDR3: CASSLAFRTASSYEQYF. The CDR3 coding sequence is TGTGCCAGCAGCTTAGCGTTTAGGACGGCGAGCTCCTACGAGCAGTACTTC.

The V gene is TRBV28, the J gene TRBJ2-3, with a tentative D call TRBD2 (5 bases). CDR1 is MDHEN and CDR2 is SYDVKM in the germline V gene. V was pared by 1 base and J by 5 bases, with 13 bases between. The CDR3 has 15 amino acids. The CDR3 DNA reads TGTGCCAGCAGTTTATCAGCGTCGGGATTAGATACGCAGTATTTT. Translating gives CASSLSASGLDTQYF.